This TCR beta chain was captured in a study of T cells in localized non-small cell lung cancer. V was clipped by 5 bases and J by 8 bases, with 16 bases between them. The CDR3 is 14 amino acids. CDR1 and CDR2 (germline): SGHNT, YENEEA. The method was immunoSEQ multiplex PCR; TCRdb's version includes in-frame clones alone and lacks a portion of them. The sample has some 5,800 clones, 20% to 25% seen once. The rearrangement links TRBV11-3 to TRBJ2-1, with TRBD2 as a possible D gene (5 bases). The source is a female donor over 55 with stage I lung adenocarcinoma. Sequencing was performed on lung tumor tissue, taken before any cancer treatment. The CDR3 coding sequence is TGTGCCAGCAGCCATGACTACCTCACGGATGAGCAGTTCTTC. This gives the protein CASSHDYLTDEQFF.